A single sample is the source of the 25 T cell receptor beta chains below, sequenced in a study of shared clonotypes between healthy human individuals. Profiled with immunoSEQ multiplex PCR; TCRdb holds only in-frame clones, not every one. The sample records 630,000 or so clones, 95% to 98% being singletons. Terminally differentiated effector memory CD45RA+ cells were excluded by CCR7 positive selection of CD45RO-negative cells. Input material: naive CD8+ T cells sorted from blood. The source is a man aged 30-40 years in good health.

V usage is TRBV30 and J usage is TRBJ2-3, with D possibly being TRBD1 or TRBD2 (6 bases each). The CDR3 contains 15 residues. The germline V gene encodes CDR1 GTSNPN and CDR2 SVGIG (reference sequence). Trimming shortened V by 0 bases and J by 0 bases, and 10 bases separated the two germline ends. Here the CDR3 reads CAWSVGGRSTDTQYF. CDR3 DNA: TGTGCCTGGAGTGTAGGGGGGAGGAGCACAGATACGCAGTATTTT.

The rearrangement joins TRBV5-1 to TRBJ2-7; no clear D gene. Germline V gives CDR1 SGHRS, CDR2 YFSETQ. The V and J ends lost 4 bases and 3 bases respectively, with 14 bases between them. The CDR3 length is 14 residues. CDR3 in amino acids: CASSTPLDGYEQYF. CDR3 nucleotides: TGCGCCAGCAGCACTCCGTTAGATGGCTACGAGCAGTACTTC.

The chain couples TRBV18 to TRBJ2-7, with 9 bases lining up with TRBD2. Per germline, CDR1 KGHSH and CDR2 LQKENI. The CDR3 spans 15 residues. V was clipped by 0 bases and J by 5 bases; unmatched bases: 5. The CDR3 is CASSPPAGGFNEQYF. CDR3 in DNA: TGTGCCAGCTCACCACCGGCGGGAGGGTTCAACGAGCAGTACTTC.

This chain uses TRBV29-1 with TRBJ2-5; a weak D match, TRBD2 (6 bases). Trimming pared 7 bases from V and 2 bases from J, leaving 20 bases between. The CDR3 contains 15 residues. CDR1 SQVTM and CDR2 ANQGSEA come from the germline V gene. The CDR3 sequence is CSAVWTGGVQETQYF. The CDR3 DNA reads TGCAGCGCCGTATGGACGGGCGGGGTACAAGAGACCCAGTACTTC.

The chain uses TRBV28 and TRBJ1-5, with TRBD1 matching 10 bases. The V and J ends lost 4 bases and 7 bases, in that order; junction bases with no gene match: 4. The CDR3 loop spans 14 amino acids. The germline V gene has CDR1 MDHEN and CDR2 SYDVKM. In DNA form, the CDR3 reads TGTGCCAGCAGTTCCCGGACAGGGGGACAGCCCCAGCATTTT. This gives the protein CASSSRTGGQPQHF.

In nucleotides, the CDR3 is TGTGCCAGCAGCGAGATAGGTGGGAGCAATGAGCAGTTCTTC. Protein sequence: CASSEIGGSNEQFF. The chain links TRBV7-8 to TRBJ2-1, with a tentative D call TRBD2 (5 bases). The CDR3 is made up of 14 amino acids. Trimming took 5 bases from V and 6 from J, leaving 14 bases between them. Germline-derived CDR1 and CDR2 are SGHVS and FQNEAQ.

CDR3 sequence (DNA): TGCAGCGTTGAAGGTCGAAAGAACACCGGGGAGCTGTTTTTT. This gives the protein CSVEGRKNTGELFF. The chain recombines TRBV29-1 with TRBJ2-2; D remains unclear. The germline V gene encodes CDR1 SQVTM and CDR2 ANQGSEA. The germline V and J ends were trimmed by 1 base and 1 base, with 7 bases remaining between them. The CDR3 runs to 14 residues.

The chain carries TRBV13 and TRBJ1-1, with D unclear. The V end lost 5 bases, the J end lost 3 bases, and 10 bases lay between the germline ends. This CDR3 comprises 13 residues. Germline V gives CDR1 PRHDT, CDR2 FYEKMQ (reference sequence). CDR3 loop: CASSPGWHTEAFF. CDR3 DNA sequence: TGTGCCAGCAGCCCCGGGTGGCACACTGAAGCTTTCTTT.

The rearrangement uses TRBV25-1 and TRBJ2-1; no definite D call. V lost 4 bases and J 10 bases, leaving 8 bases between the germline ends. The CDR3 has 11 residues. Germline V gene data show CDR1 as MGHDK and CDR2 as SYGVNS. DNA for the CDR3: TGTGCCAGCAGTGCGCTAGTGGAGCAGTTCTTC. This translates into CASSALVEQFF.

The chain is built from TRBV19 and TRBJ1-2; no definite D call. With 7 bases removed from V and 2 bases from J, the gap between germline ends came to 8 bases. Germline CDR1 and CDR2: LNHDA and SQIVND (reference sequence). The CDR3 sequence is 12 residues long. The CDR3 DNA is TGTGCCAGTACCCTGGGAAACTATGGCTACACCTTC. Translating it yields CASTLGNYGYTF. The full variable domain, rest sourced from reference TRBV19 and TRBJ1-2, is DGGITQSPKYLFRKEGQNVTLSCEQNLNHDAMYWYRQDPGQGLRLIYYSQIVNDFQKGDIAEGYSVSREKKESFPLTVTSAQKNPTAFYLCASTLGNYGYTFGSGTRLTVV.

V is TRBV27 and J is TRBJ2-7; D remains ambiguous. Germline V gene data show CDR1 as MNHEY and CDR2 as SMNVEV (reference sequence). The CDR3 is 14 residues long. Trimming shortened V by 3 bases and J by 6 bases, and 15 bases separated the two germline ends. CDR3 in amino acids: CASSLTVAGFEQYF. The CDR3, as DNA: TGTGCCAGCAGTTTGACGGTGGCTGGTTTCGAGCAGTACTTC.

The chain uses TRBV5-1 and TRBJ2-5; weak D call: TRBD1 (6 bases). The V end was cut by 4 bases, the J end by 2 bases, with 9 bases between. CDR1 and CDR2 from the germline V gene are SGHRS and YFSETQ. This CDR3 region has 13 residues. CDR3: CASSGDNQETQYF. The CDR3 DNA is TGCGCCAGCAGCGGGGACAATCAAGAGACCCAGTACTTC.

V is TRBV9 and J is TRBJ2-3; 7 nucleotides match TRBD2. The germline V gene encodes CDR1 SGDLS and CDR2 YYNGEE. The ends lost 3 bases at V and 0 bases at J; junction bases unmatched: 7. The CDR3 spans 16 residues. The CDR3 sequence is CASSEVGGFSTDTQYF. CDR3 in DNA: TGTGCCAGCAGCGAAGTCGGGGGGTTTAGCACAGATACGCAGTATTTT.

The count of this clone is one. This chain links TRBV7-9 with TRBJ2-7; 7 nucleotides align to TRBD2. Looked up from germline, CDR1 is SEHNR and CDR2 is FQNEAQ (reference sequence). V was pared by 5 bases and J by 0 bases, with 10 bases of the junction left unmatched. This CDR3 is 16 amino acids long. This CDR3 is CASSPPGGASSYEQYF. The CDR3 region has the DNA TGTGCCAGCAGCCCTCCGGGGGGAGCTAGCTCCTACGAGCAGTACTTC. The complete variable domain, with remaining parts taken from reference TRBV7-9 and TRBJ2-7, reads DTGVSQNPRHKITKRGQNVTFRCDPISEHNRLYWYRQTLGQGPEFLTYFQNEAQLEKSRLLSDRFSAERPKGSFSTLEIQRTEQGDSAMYLCASSPPGGASSYEQYFGPGTRLTVT.

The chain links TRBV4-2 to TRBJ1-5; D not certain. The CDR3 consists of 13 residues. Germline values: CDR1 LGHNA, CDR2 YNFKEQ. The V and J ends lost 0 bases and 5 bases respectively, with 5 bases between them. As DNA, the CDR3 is TGTGCCAGCAGCCAAGAGTTCCATCAGCCCCAGCATTTT. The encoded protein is CASSQEFHQPQHF.

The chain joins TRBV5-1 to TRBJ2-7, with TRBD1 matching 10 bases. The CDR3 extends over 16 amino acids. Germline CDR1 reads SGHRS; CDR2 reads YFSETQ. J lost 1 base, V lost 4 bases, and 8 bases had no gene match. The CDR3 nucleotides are TGCGCCAGCAGCCACAGACAGGGGGCGAAGTCCTACGAGCAGTACTTC. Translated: CASSHRQGAKSYEQYF.

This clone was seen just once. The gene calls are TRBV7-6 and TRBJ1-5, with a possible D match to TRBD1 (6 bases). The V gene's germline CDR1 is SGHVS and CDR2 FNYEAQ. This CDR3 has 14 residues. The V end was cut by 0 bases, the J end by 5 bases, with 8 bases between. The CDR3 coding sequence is TGTGCCAGCAGCTTAGCGAGGGGGGATCAGCCCCAGCATTTT. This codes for CASSLARGDQPQHF.

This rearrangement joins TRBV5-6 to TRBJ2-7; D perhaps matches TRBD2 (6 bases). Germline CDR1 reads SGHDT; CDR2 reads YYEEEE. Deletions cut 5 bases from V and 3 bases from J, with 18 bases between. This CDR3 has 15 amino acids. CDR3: CASRRTGDYNYEQYF. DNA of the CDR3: TGTGCCAGCAGGCGGACGGGGGATTATAACTACGAGCAGTACTTC.

The CDR3 region has the DNA TGTGCCAGCAGCCTCCGGGACAGGACTGGCTACACCTTC. Translation: CASSLRDRTGYTF. The chain couples TRBV7-9 to TRBJ1-2, with 8 bases fitting TRBD1. This CDR3 is built from 13 residues. Germline trimming cut 5 bases from V and 7 bases from J; bases unmatched to any gene: 6. CDR1 and CDR2 from the germline V gene are SEHNR and FQNEAQ (reference sequence).

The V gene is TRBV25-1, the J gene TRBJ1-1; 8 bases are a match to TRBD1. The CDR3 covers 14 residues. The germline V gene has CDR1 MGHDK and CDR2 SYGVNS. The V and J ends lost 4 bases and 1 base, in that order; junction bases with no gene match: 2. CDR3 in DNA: TGTGCCAGCAGTGGCGGACAGGGGAACACTGAAGCTTTCTTT. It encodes CASSGGQGNTEAFF.

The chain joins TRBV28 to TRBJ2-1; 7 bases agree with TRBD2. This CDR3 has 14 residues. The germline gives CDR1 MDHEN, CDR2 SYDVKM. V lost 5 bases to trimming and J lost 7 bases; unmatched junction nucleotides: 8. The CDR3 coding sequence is TGTGCCAGCAGTCCCCGAGCGGGGCAGAATGAGCAGTTCTTC. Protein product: CASSPRAGQNEQFF.

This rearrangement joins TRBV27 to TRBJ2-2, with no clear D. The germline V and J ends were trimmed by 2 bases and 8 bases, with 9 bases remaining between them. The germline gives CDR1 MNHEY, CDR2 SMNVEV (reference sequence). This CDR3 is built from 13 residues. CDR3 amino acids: CASSLGYVGELFF. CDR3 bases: TGTGCCAGCAGTTTAGGTTACGTGGGGGAGCTGTTTTTT.

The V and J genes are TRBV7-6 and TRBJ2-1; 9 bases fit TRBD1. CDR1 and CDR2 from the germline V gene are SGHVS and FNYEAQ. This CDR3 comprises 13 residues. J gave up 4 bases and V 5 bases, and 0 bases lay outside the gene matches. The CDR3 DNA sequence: TGTGCCAGCAGCGGACAGGGGTACAATGAGCAGTTCTTC. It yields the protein CASSGQGYNEQFF.

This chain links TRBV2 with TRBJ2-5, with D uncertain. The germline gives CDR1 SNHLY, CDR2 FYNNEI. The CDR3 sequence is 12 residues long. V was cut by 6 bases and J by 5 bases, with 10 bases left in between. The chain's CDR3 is CASRRLGETQYF. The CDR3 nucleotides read TGTGCCAGCAGACGATTAGGGGAGACCCAGTACTTC.

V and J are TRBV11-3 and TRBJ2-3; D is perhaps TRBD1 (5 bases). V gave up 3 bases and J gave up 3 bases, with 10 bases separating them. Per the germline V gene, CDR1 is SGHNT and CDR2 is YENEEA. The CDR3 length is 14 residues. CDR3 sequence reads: CASSFQDNTDTQYF. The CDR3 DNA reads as TGTGCCAGCAGCTTCCAGGACAATACAGATACGCAGTATTTT.